The next 28 T cell receptor beta chains were all read from a single sample in a study of tumor and adjacent non-tumor tissue in lung cancer. Three rounds of nested PCR, following a modified ARM-PCR protocol, produced the TCRbeta library. TCRdb independently ran MiXCR on the multiplex PCR reads; one entry per CDR3 protein. This sample has tens of thousands of distinct CDR3 sequences, with 60% to 70% found just once. RNA was extracted from bulk tissue without any cell sorting. The normal lung tissue was taken more than 3 cm from the tumor edge. Material for sequencing was distant non-tumor lung tissue. These receptors all come from a woman aged 40 to 50 with non-small cell lung cancer.

This clonotype occurred many times. This chain joins TRBV6-6 and TRBJ1-5; 7 nucleotides align to TRBD1. Per germline, CDR1 MNHNY and CDR2 SVGAGI (reference sequence). V lost 5 bases to trimming and J lost 4 bases; unmatched junction nucleotides: 14. CDR3 size: 17 residues. CDR3 in DNA: TGTGCCAGCAGTCAGGCGGGTATGGGACAGATTAATCAGCCCCAGCATTTT. It translates to CASSQAGMGQINQPQHF.

Comment on this clonotype: One base away lies a much larger clone, so this may be a sequencing read error. V is TRBV20-1 and J is TRBJ2-2, with 7 bases identical to TRBD2. The CDR3 covers 16 residues. Germline-derived CDR1 and CDR2 are DFQATT and SNEGSKA (reference sequence). CDR3 amino acids: CSARKRLAGNAGELFF. CDR3 in DNA: TGCAGTGCTAGAAAAAGACTAGCTGGGAACGCCGGGGAGCTGTTTTTT.

The chain recombines TRBV5-1 with TRBJ2-7; possibly TRBD1 or TRBD2 for D (5 bases each). CDR1 SGHRS and CDR2 YFSETQ come from the germline V gene. This CDR3 has 14 residues. CDR3 DNA sequence: TGCGTCAACTCCCGGACCCCTGGGGGATACGAGCAGTACTTC. This encodes CVNSRTPGGYEQYF.

Of note for this clonotype: At one boundary the junction diverges from the germline segment, which might be a read error. The chain couples TRBV5-6 to TRBJ2-1; 10 bases match TRBD2. The CDR3 is 17 amino acids. CDR1 is SGHDT, CDR2 YYEEEE, per germline. CDR3 region: CASLGASGGRNYNEQFF. In DNA, the CDR3 is TGTGCCAGCTTGGGGGCTAGCGGGGGCCGGAACTACAATGAGCAGTTTTTC.

This clonotype was counted a few times. A much bigger clone sits one base away, suggesting this may be a read error. V gene TRBV5-4 combines with J gene TRBJ2-7; D call uncertain. Trimming removed 0 bases at V and 3 bases at J, with 10 bases between. The germline CDR1 and CDR2 sequences are SGHNT and YYREEE (reference sequence). The CDR3 spans 14 residues. CDR3 bases: TGTGCCAGCAGCTTGGGGGTGGTTAACTACGAGCAGTACTTC. Translated: CASSLGVVNYEQYF. The full variable domain, in which reference TRBV5-4 and TRBJ2-7 provide the parts outside the CDR3, is ETGVTQSPTHLIKTRGQQVTLRCSSQSGHNTVSWYQQALGQGPQFIFQYYREEENGRGNFPPRFSGLQFPNYSSELNVNALELDDSALYLCASSLGVVNYEQYFGPGTRLTVT.

A word on this clonotype: This clone may be a read error of a much larger clone one base away. DNA for the CDR3: TGTACCTGGAGTGGCCCCGGGACCATTTACGAGCAGTACTTC. It yields the protein CTWSGPGTIYEQYF. This chain connects TRBV30 to TRBJ2-7; D possibly matches TRBD1 or TRBD2 (5 bases each). This CDR3 region has 14 residues. The germline gives CDR1 GTSNPN, CDR2 SVGIG (reference sequence).

The V and J genes are TRBV24-1 and TRBJ1-2; 9 nucleotides align to TRBD1. This CDR3 region has 14 residues. The J segment lost 6 bases and the V segment lost 3 bases, leaving 4 bases of the junction unmatched. In germline, CDR1 is KGHDR, CDR2 SFDVKD. CDR3 in amino acids: CATSDPGTGNGYTF. CDR3 bases: TGTGCCACCAGTGATCCTGGGACAGGGAATGGCTACACCTTC.

Points on this clonotype: This may be a read error, as it is one base from a much larger clone. For the CDR3, the DNA is TGTGCCAGCGCCTCCGAGGGGATAGATACGCAGTATTTT. Residues: CASASEGIDTQYF. This rearrangement joins TRBV13 to TRBJ2-3; D might be TRBD1 or TRBD2, each matching 5 bases. CDR3 length equals 13 residues. Between the trimmed V and J ends, which lost 8 bases and 5 bases, there was a span of 14 bases. Germline V gene data show CDR1 as PRHDT and CDR2 as FYEKMQ (reference sequence).

This clonotype appeared a few times. This chain connects TRBV20-1 to TRBJ1-2; D uncertain. The CDR3 is 13 residues long. CDR1 and CDR2 from the germline V gene are DFQATT and SNEGSKA (reference sequence). V lost 2 bases and J lost 1, with 8 bases in between. This chain's CDR3 is CSARPLHNYGYTF. The CDR3 coding sequence is TGCAGTGCTAGACCCCTCCATAACTATGGCTACACCTTC.

The J gene is TRBJ1-5, the V gene TRBV28; D is perhaps TRBD1 (6 bases). The V and J ends lost 10 bases and 1 base respectively, with 17 bases between them. CDR1 is MDHEN and CDR2 is SYDVKM in the germline V gene. The CDR3 consists of 15 residues. The CDR3 nucleotides read TGTGCCAACAGGGCCGGGAGCAGGAGCAATCAGCCCCAGCATTTT. It yields the protein CANRAGSRSNQPQHF.

The V call is TRBV6-6, the J call TRBJ2-5; D is ambiguous. The CDR3 extends over 15 amino acids. From germline, CDR1 is MNHNY and CDR2 SVGAGI (reference sequence). V gave up 0 bases and J gave up 4 bases, with 12 bases separating them. CDR3 in amino acids: CASSYSGYGGETQYF. CDR3 coding DNA: TGTGCCAGCAGTTACTCGGGGTATGGTGGAGAGACCCAGTACTTC.

The gene calls are TRBV11-2 and TRBJ2-2, with TRBD1 matching 9 bases. V lost 4 bases, J lost 3 bases, and 6 bases stayed unmatched. From germline, CDR1 is SGHAT and CDR2 FQNNGV. The CDR3 is made up of 16 amino acids. The CDR3 DNA reads as TGTGCCAGCAGCTCGCCCGGGACAGGGCACACCGGGGAGCTGTTTTTT. Protein sequence: CASSSPGTGHTGELFF.

Points on this clonotype: An end of the junction does not agree with germline; a read error may underlie this. The V and J genes are TRBV6-6 and TRBJ2-7; D is tentatively TRBD1 or TRBD2 (5 bases each). Germline values: CDR1 MNHNY, CDR2 SVGAGI (reference sequence). This CDR3 is built from 14 residues. CDR3 nucleotides: TGTGCCAGCAGACCCAGGGACGGGTACTACGAGCACTACTTC. Protein: CASRPRDGYYEHYF.

Concerning this clonotype: At one end the junction does not follow the germline gene, possibly because of a read error. V and J are TRBV4-2 and TRBJ2-1, with 13 bases that match TRBD2. Per the germline V gene, CDR1 is LGHNA and CDR2 is YNFKEQ. This CDR3 comprises 16 residues. The CDR3 region is CSSSQGTSGDINEQFF. DNA for the CDR3: TGTTCCAGCAGCCAGGGGACTAGCGGGGATATAAATGAGCAGTTCTTC.

In the case of this clonotype: The junction shows a germline mismatch at one end, possibly a read error. The chain is built from TRBV4-1 and TRBJ2-7; TRBD2 aligns across 8 bases. The germline gives CDR1 MGHRA, CDR2 YSYEKL. The CDR3 contains 15 residues. The chain's CDR3 is CVSSRSGGSSYEQYF. CDR3 bases: TGCGTCAGCAGCCGAAGCGGGGGTAGCTCCTACGAGCAGTACTTC.

Note on this clonotype: This CDR3 is missing its conserved last phenylalanine or tryptophan, likely due to a read error. V is TRBV12-3 or TRBV12-4 and J is TRBJ1-2; D might be TRBD1 (5 bases). The CDR3 has 14 residues. For the CDR3, the DNA is TGTGCCAACAGTTTAGTCAAGGGGACGGGTGGCTACACCTCC. Translated, it gives CANSLVKGTGGYTS.

This clonotype was recorded many times. The J gene is TRBJ1-1, the V gene TRBV12-3 or TRBV12-4, with D tentatively TRBD1 (5 bases). CDR3 size: 11 residues. The germline V and J ends were trimmed by 10 bases and 10 bases, with 16 bases remaining between them. The DNA of the CDR3 is TGTGCCACCCGTGGGGGGATTAGAGCTTTCTTT. Its translation: CATRGGIRAFF.

Note on this clonotype: The junction differs from germline at one of its ends, possibly a read error. This chain connects TRBV6-5 to TRBJ1-4; D is perhaps TRBD1 (6 bases). The CDR3 covers 15 residues. Germline assignment: CDR1 MNHEY and CDR2 SVGAGI. CDR3 loop: CTSSYTTGPNEKLSF. CDR3 DNA sequence: TGTACCAGCAGTTACACTACAGGGCCGAATGAGAAACTGTCTTTT.

This clonotype was seen more than once but under ten times. The conserved phenylalanine or tryptophan normally closing the CDR3 is absent here, so this likely arose from a read error. The DNA is left out, because the CDR3 cannot be placed on it with certainty; the CDR3 is given as TCRdb lists it. The chain links TRBV20-1 to TRBJ1-2; TRBD1 reflects the table's D call only, with no check against the DNA. Germline V lookup: CDR1 DFQATT, CDR2 SNEGSKA (reference sequence). The CDR3 has 12 amino acids, counting both end residues. CDR3 residues: CSASLPQGWLHL.

Note on this clonotype: A read error may account for a junction end that differs from germline. CDR3 nucleotide sequence: TGCACCAGCAGCTTACTTCGACTTGGTGTGTTCTTC. Its translation: CTSSLLRLGVFF. The V call is TRBV11-2, the J call TRBJ2-1; D gene unclear. This CDR3 is 12 amino acids long. Germline V gives CDR1 SGHAT, CDR2 FQNNGV.

This clonotype was recorded many times. This chain links TRBV6-2 or TRBV6-3 with TRBJ2-7, with no clear D. Trimming removed 2 bases from V and 3 bases from J, with 17 bases in between. This CDR3 contains 16 residues. Germline V gene sequence: CDR1 MNHEY, CDR2 SVGEGT. The CDR3: CASSYPAAYVLYEQYF. CDR3 coding DNA: TGTGCCAGCAGTTACCCGGCCGCTTACGTTCTCTACGAGCAGTACTTC.

This clonotype was recorded once. A much larger clone sits a single nucleotide away, making a read error possible. The chain uses TRBV20-1 and TRBJ2-1; possibly TRBD2 for D (6 bases). Between the trimmed V and J ends, which lost 3 bases and 8 bases, there was a span of 20 bases. The CDR3 loop spans 15 amino acids. CDR1 DFQATT and CDR2 SNEGSKA come from the germline V gene (reference sequence). CDR3: CSARDPSGLDDEQFF. The CDR3 DNA reads TGCAGTGCTAGGGACCCGAGCGGGTTAGACGATGAGCAGTTCTTC.

As for this clonotype: Mismatch with germline at one junction end may stem from a read error. The V gene is TRBV20-1, the J gene TRBJ1-3, with unresolved D. Germline CDR1 DFQATT, CDR2 SNEGSKA (reference sequence). The CDR3 is made up of 14 amino acids. CDR3: CSTRDYDSGNTIYF. In nucleotides, the CDR3 is TGCAGTACTAGAGATTACGACTCTGGAAACACCATATATTTT.

Comments on this clonotype: This may be a read error: a much more frequent sequence differs by one nucleotide. The chain is built from TRBV30 and TRBJ2-1, with 9 nucleotides matching TRBD2. This CDR3 contains 16 residues. Germline V gene lookup returns CDR1 GTSNPN and CDR2 SVGIG (reference sequence). The CDR3 loop reads CARSVKAGGSFNEQFF. The CDR3 region has the DNA TGTGCCCGGAGTGTAAAGGCGGGGGGGAGTTTCAATGAGCAGTTCTTC.

Comments on this clonotype: One end of the junction does not line up with germline, which may come from a read error. V and J are TRBV6-5 and TRBJ2-6; TRBD2 agrees at 14 bases. Germline V gene sequence: CDR1 MNHEY, CDR2 SVGAGI. The CDR3 loop spans 17 amino acids. CDR3 coding DNA: TGTGCCGGCAGTTACGGGACTAGCGGGAGTGGGACCAACGTCCTGACTTTC. Amino acids: CAGSYGTSGSGTNVLTF.

This clonotype showed up just a few times. A much larger clone is a single base away; this may be a read error. V is TRBV2 and J is TRBJ1-1, with a possible D match to TRBD1 (5 bases). CDR1 is SNHLY and CDR2 is FYNNEI in the germline V gene. The CDR3 spans 14 residues. Trimming cost V 5 bases and J 1 base, with 11 bases left between them. For the CDR3, the DNA is TGTGCCAGCAGTCGTCAGGGCCCGAACACTGAAGCTTTCTTT. It encodes CASSRQGPNTEAFF.

This clonotype was observed a few times. This may stem from a read error, because a much larger clone lies one nucleotide away. The genes are TRBV4-2 and TRBJ2-3; D unclear. The germline gives CDR1 LGHNA, CDR2 YNFKEQ. CDR3 size: 16 residues. V was clipped by 1 base and J by 0 bases, with 11 bases between them. The CDR3: CASSQVAGLSTDTQYF. The CDR3 DNA reads TGTGCCAGCAGCCAAGTGGCCGGATTGAGCACAGATACGCAGTATTTT.

This clonotype showed up just once. Mismatch with germline at one junction end may stem from a read error. The V call is TRBV11-2, the J call TRBJ2-6, with D possibly matching TRBD1 (5 bases). The CDR3 runs 15 residues. Germline V lookup: CDR1 SGHAT, CDR2 FQNNGV. CDR3 DNA sequence: TGTGCCAGCAGCCTCCCAGGGTCTGGGACCAACGTCCTGACTTTC. As protein: CASSLPGSGTNVLTF. The full variable domain, completed using reference TRBV11-2 and TRBJ2-6, is EAGVAQSPRYKIIEKRQSVAFWCNPISGHATLYWYQQILGQGPKLLIQFQNNGVVDDSQLPKDRFSAERLKGVDSTLKIQPAKLEDSAVYLCASSLPGSGTNVLTFGAGSRLTVL.